The 10 T cell receptor beta chains listed next were all sequenced from one sample in a study of T cell responses to AZD1222 COVID-19 vaccine. Here immunoSEQ multiplex PCR was the method, and the copy in TCRdb shows in-frame clones only, minus some. This sample carries fewer than 130,000 clones, roughly 90% of them seen once, and the ten largest clones take roughly 2.5%. The sample consisted of peripheral blood, taken 28 days after the second AZD1222 dose. The receptor source for this set is an adult who received the AZD1222 COVID-19 vaccine.

V is TRBV2 and J is TRBJ1-5, with a weak D call TRBD1 (6 bases). V lost 6 bases and J lost 1, with 13 bases in between. Germline assignment: CDR1 SNHLY and CDR2 FYNNEI. The CDR3 consists of 15 residues. The CDR3 bases are TGTGCCAGCAGCAGGACAGTTCTAAGCAATCAGCCCCAGCATTTT. Translated, it gives CASSRTVLSNQPQHF.

This clone was found a few times. The chain joins TRBV5-6 to TRBJ2-3; D unclear. Per germline, CDR1 SGHDT and CDR2 YYEEEE. Trimming took 4 bases from V and 0 from J, leaving 6 bases between them. The CDR3 is 13 amino acids. Here the CDR3 reads CASSITSTDTQYF. The CDR3 nucleotides read TGTGCCAGCAGCATTACTAGCACAGATACGCAGTATTTT.

The chain employs TRBV28 and TRBJ1-5; D unresolved. The length of the CDR3 is 17 residues. The V and J ends lost 3 bases and 6 bases respectively, with 21 bases between them. Germline loops: CDR1 MDHEN, CDR2 SYDVKM. The CDR3 bases are TGTGCCAGCAGTTTTGGTGGAACCTCGCTTTTTGGTCAGCCCCAGCATTTT. Its protein is CASSFGGTSLFGQPQHF.

The chain is built from TRBV7-2 and TRBJ1-1; maybe TRBD1 (5 bases). Germline values: CDR1 SGHTA, CDR2 FQGNSA. The length of the CDR3 is 15 residues. The V end was cut by 2 bases, the J end by 2 bases, with 12 bases between. The CDR3 DNA reads TGTGCCAGCAGCTTAAGGGGCCGGACTAACACTGAAGCTTTCTTT. Translating it yields CASSLRGRTNTEAFF.

The CDR3 nucleotides read TGTGCCAGCAAATGGACGGCGAACACCGGGGAGCTGTTTTTT. Translating gives CASKWTANTGELFF. The genes are TRBV7-9 and TRBJ2-2; D gene unclear. Trimming stripped 7 bases from V and 0 bases from J, with 9 bases between. This CDR3 contains 14 residues. CDR1 is SEHNR and CDR2 is FQNEAQ in the germline V gene (reference sequence).

The chain links TRBV5-4 to TRBJ1-1; D not resolved. The germline V and J ends were trimmed by 0 bases and 5 bases, with 8 bases remaining between them. Germline V gives CDR1 SGHNT, CDR2 YYREEE (reference sequence). This CDR3 spans 13 amino acids. CDR3 DNA sequence: TGTGCCAGCAGCTTGGTCCGGGGTACTGAAGCTTTCTTT. Translation: CASSLVRGTEAFF. Full variable domain (rest looked up from reference TRBV5-4 and TRBJ1-1): ETGVTQSPTHLIKTRGQQVTLRCSSQSGHNTVSWYQQALGQGPQFIFQYYREEENGRGNFPPRFSGLQFPNYSSELNVNALELDDSALYLCASSLVRGTEAFFGQGTRLTVV.

The CDR3 here is CASSQTAGGISGNTIYF. The DNA of the CDR3 is TGTGCCAGCAGCCAAACGGCAGGGGGGATTTCTGGAAACACCATATATTTT. The J gene is TRBJ1-3, the V gene TRBV3-1 (or the pseudogene TRBV3-2), with 7 bases aligning to TRBD1. Trimming removed 2 bases from V and 1 base from J; junction bases left unmatched: 8. This CDR3 is built from 17 residues. Germline assignment: CDR1 LGHDT and CDR2 YNNKEL (reference sequence).

The chain links TRBV14 to TRBJ2-7; weak D call: TRBD2 (7 bases). The CDR3 is 14 amino acids. V gave up 3 bases and J gave up 7 bases, with 16 bases separating them. Germline CDR1 SGHDN, CDR2 FVKESK. CDR3 protein: CASSHFGGGWEQYF. The CDR3 nucleotides read TGTGCCAGCAGCCACTTCGGCGGGGGCTGGGAGCAGTACTTC.

V is TRBV4-3 and J is TRBJ1-6, with D unclear. Trimming left V 4 bases short and J 6 bases short, with 16 bases between. In germline, CDR1 is LGHNA, CDR2 YSLEER. The CDR3 spans 16 residues. The CDR3 DNA is TGCGCCAGCAGCCCGACGGTGGGGTTGGGTAATTCACCCCTCCACTTT. Translation: CASSPTVGLGNSPLHF.

The chain joins TRBV3-1 (or the pseudogene TRBV3-2) to TRBJ2-2, with TRBD2 as a possible D gene (6 bases). The CDR3 has 15 residues. Germline CDR1 reads LGHDT; CDR2 reads YNNKEL (reference sequence). Trimming removed 4 bases from V and 8 bases from J, with 17 bases in between. As DNA, the CDR3 is TGTGCCAGCAGCCCCTCGCCGGGGGTGGAAGGGGAGCTGTTTTTT. Its protein product is CASSPSPGVEGELFF.